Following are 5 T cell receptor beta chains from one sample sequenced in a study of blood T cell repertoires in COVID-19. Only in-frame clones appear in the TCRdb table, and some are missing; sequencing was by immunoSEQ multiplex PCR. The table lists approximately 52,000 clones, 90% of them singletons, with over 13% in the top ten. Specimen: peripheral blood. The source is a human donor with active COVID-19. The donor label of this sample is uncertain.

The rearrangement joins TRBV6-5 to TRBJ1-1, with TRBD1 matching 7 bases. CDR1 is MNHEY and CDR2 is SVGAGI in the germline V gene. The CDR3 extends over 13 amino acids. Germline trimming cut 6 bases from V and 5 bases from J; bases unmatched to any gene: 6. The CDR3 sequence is CASSKTGFTEAFF. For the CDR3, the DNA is TGTGCCAGCAGCAAGACAGGGTTTACTGAAGCTTTCTTT.

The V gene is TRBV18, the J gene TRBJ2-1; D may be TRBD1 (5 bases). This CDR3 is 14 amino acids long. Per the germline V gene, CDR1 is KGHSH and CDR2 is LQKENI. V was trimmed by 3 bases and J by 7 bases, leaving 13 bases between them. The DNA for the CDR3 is TGTGCCAGCTCACCGGGGCAGGGAAAGAATGAGCAGTTCTTC. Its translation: CASSPGQGKNEQFF.

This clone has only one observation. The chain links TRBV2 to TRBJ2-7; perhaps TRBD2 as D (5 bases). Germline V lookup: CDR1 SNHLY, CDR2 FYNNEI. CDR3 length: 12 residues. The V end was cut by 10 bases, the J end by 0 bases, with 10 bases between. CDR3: CATGITSYEQYF. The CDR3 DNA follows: TGTGCCACCGGGATCACCTCCTACGAGCAGTACTTC.

CDR3 DNA sequence: TGCGCCAGCAGCGAAATCGGGTTCGCGTATGGCTACACCTTC. As protein: CASSEIGFAYGYTF. This chain joins TRBV4-1 and TRBJ1-2; D is undetermined. Germline-derived CDR1 and CDR2 are MGHRA and YSYEKL. The CDR3 contains 14 residues. The V end was cut by 5 bases, the J end by 5 bases, with 15 bases between.

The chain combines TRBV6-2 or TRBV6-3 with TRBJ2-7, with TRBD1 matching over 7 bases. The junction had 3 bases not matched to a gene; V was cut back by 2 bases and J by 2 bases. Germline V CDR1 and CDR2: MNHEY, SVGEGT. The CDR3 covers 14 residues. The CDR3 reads CASSYGQAPYEQYV. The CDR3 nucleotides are TGTGCCAGCAGTTACGGACAGGCCCCCTACGAGCAGTACGTC.